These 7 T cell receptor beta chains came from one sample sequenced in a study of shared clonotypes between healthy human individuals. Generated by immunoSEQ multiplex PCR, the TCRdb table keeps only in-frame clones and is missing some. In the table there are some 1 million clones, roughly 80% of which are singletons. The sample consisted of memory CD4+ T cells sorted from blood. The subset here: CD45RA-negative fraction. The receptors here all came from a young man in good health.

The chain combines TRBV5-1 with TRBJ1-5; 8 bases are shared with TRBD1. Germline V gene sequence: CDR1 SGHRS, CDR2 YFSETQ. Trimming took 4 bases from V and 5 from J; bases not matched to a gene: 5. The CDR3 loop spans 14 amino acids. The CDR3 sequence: CASSPQGVDQPQHF. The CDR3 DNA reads TGCGCCAGCAGCCCACAGGGGGTAGATCAGCCCCAGCATTTT.

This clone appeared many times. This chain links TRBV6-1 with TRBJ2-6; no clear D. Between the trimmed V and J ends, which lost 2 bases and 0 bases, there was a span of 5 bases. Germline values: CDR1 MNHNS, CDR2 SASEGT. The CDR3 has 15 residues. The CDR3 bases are TGTGCCAGCAGTGAAAGACCCTCTGGGGCCAACGTCCTGACTTTC. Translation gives CASSERPSGANVLTF.

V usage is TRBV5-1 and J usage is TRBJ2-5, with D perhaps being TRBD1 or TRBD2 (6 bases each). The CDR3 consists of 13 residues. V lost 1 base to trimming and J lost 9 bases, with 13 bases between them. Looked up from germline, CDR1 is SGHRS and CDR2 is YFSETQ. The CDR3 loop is CASSLLEGGSQYF. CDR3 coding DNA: TGCGCCAGCAGCTTGCTCGAGGGGGGCTCCCAGTACTTC.

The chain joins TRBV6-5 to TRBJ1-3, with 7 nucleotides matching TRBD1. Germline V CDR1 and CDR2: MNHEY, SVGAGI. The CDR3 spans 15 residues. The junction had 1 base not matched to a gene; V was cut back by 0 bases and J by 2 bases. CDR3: CASSYSGTAGNTIYF. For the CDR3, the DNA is TGTGCCAGCAGTTACTCCGGGACAGCTGGAAACACCATATATTTT.

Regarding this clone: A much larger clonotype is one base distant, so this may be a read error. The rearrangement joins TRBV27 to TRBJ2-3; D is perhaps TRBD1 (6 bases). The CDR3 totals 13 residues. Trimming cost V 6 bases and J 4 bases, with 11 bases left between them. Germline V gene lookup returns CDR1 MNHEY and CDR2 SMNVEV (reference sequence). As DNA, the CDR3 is TGTGCCAGCAGACTACAGGGTGCAGATACGCAGTATTTT. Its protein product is CASRLQGADTQYF.

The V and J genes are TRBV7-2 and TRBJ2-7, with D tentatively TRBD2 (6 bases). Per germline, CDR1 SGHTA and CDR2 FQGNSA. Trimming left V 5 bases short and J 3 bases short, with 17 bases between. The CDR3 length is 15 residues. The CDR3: CASSGGGNILYEQYF. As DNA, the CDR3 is TGTGCCAGCAGCGGTGGCGGGAATATTCTCTACGAGCAGTACTTC.

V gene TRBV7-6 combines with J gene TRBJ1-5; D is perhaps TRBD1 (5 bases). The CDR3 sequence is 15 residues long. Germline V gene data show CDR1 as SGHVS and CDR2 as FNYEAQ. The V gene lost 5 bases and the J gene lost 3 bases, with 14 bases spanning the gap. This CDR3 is CASSPLLGDNQPQHF. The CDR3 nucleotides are TGTGCCAGCAGCCCCCTCCTAGGGGACAATCAGCCCCAGCATTTT.